The text below deals with one TCR beta chain. A single record per CDR3 protein comes from TCRdb applying MiXCR to the RT-PCR reads. The sample shows roughly 500,000 distinct CDR3 sequences, 25% of them seen only once. The data were obtained in a study of response to subunit inactivated influenza vaccine. J was trimmed by 4 bases and V by 6 bases; bases with no gene match: 6. The CDR3 covers 14 residues. Germline V gives CDR1 ENHRY, CDR2 SYGVKD. Sequenced material: CD4+ T cells sorted from PBMCs, taken roughly 5 days after vaccination. The source is a man aged 50-59 years who received an inactivated influenza vaccine. This sequence joins TRBV10-3 and TRBJ2-3; TRBD1 matches at 8 bases. CDR3 sequence: CAISGQGWADTQYF. In nucleotides, the CDR3 is TGTGCCATCAGCGGACAGGGATGGGCAGATACGCAGTATTTT.